The source of this T cell receptor (beta chain) is a study of CD8 T cells in ankylosing spondylitis. Notes on the study in general: A TCR beta motif of 8 or 9 highly homologous variants appeared characteristic of ankylosing spondylitis blood.

Concerning this clonotype itself: The antigen remains unidentified.

Quantitative 5'-RACE with molecular barcodes produced the TCR beta libraries. TCRdb reanalysed the 5' RACE reads using MiXCR and keeps one entry per CDR3 protein. This sample carries 200,000 to 250,000 distinct CDR3 sequences, about 17% of them seen once, and the ten largest clones take under 45%. This CDR3 is 15 amino acids long. Germline values: CDR1 SGHRS, CDR2 YFSETQ. Trimming pared 2 bases from V and 0 bases from J, leaving 12 bases between. This sequence originates from a male donor with ankylosing spondylitis. V is TRBV5-1 and J is TRBJ2-7; D perhaps matches TRBD2 (7 bases). The sequenced sample was blood, either unsorted or a sorted T cell fraction (not recorded which). CDR3 nucleotides: TGCGCCAGCAGCTTAGGGGGGGCGAGCTCCTACGAGCAGTACTTC. Translation: CASSLGGASSYEQYF.